The present T cell receptor beta chain was sequenced within a study of blood T cell repertoires in COVID-19. At the level of the study: Acute and convalescent COVID-19 specimens originated in the United States, Italy and Spain. In each case, the material was cDNA or gDNA derived from T cells, B-cell-depleted T cells, or PBMCs.

Study processing details: Amplified reference gene primers provided the basis for estimating nucleated cell counts. Only in-frame clones appear in the TCRdb table, and some are missing; sequencing was by immunoSEQ multiplex PCR. V and J calls and clone size come straight from that table; D and trimming were deduced from the DNA. The sample lists about 50,000 clones; roughly 86% were seen once. The CDR3 consists of 13 residues. The V end lost 5 bases, the J end lost 10 bases, and 15 bases lay between the germline ends. The germline V gene has CDR1 KGHSH and CDR2 LQKENI. Sequenced input: peripheral blood. The clonotype was recovered from a woman aged 55-70 years with acute or convalescent COVID-19. This rearrangement joins TRBV18 to TRBJ2-1, with D possibly being TRBD2 (6 bases). CDR3 in amino acids: CASSVQEGLEQFF. As DNA, the CDR3 is TGTGCCAGCTCAGTACAGGAGGGTTTAGAGCAGTTCTTC.